This T cell receptor beta chain is from a study of OX40 agonist ivuxolimab in advanced cancers. Whole-study context: The eligibility criteria allowed prior anti-PD-1, anti-PD-L1 or anti-CTLA-4 therapy, and approximately 40% had some. Study outcomes and limitations: Patients with a partial response at 0.1-3.0 mg/kg had among the lowest clonal expansion. Among some nonresponders, normalized T-cell clonal expansion was also low.

Concerning this clone: Antigen unknown.

Exclusion applied to patients with autoimmune disease history or systemic immunosuppression. Method: immunoSEQ multiplex PCR; TCRdb's copy keeps in-frame clones and lacks some. The sample records tens of thousands of clones, approximately 84% being singletons. The sequences come from CD4+ or CD8+ T cells sorted from blood, collected in a trial of the OX40 agonist ivuxolimab. This TCR came from an adult with an advanced solid tumor such as melanoma, head and neck, liver or kidney cancer.

The CDR3 is CASSVRDRGIDEQYF. CDR3 sequence (DNA): TGTGCCAGCAGCGTCCGGGACAGGGGAATAGACGAGCAGTACTTC. The rearrangement uses TRBV5-8 and TRBJ2-7; 10 bases fit TRBD1. Germline V gives CDR1 SGHTS, CDR2 YDEGEE. CDR3 length equals 15 residues. V lost 4 bases to trimming and J lost 5 bases; unmatched junction nucleotides: 9. Variable domain in full (rest from reference TRBV5-8 and TRBJ2-7): EAGVTQSPTHLIKTRGQQATLRCSPISGHTSVYWYQQALGLGLQFLLWYDEGEERNRGNFPPRFSGRQFPNYSSELNVNALELEDSALYLCASSVRDRGIDEQYFGPGTRLTVT.